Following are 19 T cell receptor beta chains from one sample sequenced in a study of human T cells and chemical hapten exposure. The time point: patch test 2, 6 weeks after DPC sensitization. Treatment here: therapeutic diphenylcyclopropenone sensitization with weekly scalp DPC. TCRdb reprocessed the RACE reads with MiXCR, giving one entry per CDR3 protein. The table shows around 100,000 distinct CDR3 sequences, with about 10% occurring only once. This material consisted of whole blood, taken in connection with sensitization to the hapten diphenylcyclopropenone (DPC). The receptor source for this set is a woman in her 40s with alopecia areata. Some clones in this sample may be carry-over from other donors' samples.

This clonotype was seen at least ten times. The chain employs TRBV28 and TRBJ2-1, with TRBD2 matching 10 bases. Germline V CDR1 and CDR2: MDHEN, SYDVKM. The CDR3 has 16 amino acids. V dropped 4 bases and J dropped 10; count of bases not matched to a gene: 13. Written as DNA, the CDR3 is TGTGCCAGCAGTTCCCCCGGGACTAGCGCCCGGAGGGAGCAGTTCTTC. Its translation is CASSSPGTSARREQFF.

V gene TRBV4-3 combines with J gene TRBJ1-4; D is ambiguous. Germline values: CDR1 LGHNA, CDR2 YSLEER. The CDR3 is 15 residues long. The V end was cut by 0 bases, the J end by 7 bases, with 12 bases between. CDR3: CASSQEGGSGEKLFF. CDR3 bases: TGCGCCAGCAGCCAAGAGGGAGGGAGCGGTGAAAAACTGTTTTTT.

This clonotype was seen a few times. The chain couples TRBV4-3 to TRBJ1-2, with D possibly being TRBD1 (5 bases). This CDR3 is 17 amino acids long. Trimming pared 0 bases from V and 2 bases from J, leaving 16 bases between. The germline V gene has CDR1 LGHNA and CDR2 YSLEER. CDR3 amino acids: CASSQDGLGGLNYGYTF. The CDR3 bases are TGCGCCAGCAGCCAAGATGGCCTTGGGGGACTAAACTATGGCTACACCTTC.

CDR3 sequence: CATLLGGQPQHF. The CDR3 region has the DNA TGTGCCACCCTGCTCGGCGGTCAGCCCCAGCATTTT. The V gene is TRBV28, the J gene TRBJ1-5, with D unclear. The V gene lost 10 bases and the J gene lost 6 bases, with 13 bases spanning the gap. Germline assignment: CDR1 MDHEN and CDR2 SYDVKM. The CDR3 spans 12 residues.

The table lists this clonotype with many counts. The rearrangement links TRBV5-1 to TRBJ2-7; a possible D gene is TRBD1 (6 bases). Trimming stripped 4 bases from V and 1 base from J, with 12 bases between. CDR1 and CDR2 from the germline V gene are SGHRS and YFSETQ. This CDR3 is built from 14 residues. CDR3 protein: CASSQDRRSYEQYF. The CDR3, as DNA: TGCGCCAGCAGCCAAGACAGGCGTTCCTACGAGCAGTACTTC.

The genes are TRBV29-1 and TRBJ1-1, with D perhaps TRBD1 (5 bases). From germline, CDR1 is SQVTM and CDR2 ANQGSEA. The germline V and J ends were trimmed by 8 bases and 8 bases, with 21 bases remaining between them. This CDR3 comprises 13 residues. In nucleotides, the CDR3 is TGCAGCTCTGAGGGGCTGGGGCGGACCGAAGCTTTCTTT. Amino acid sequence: CSSEGLGRTEAFF.

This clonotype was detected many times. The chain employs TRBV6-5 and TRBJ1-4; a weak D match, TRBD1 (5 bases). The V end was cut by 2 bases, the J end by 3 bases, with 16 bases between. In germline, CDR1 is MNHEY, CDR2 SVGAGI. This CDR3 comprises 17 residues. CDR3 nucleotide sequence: TGTGCCAGCAGTTACCGCCCGGCGGGGGGGGCTAATGAAAAACTGTTTTTT. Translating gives CASSYRPAGGANEKLFF.

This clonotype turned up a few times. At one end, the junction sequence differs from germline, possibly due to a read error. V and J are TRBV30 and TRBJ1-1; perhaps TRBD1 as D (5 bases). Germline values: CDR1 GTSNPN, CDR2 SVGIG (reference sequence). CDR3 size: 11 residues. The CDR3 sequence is CVWAAGREAFF. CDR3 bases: TGTGTCTGGGCGGCAGGGCGGGAAGCTTTCTTT.

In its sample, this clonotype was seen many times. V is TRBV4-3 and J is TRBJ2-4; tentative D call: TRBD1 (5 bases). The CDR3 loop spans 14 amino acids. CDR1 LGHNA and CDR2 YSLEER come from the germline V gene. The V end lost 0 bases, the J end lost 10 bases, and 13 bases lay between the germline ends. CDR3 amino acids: CASSQDSQGWIQYF. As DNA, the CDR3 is TGCGCCAGCAGCCAAGATAGTCAGGGATGGATTCAGTACTTC.

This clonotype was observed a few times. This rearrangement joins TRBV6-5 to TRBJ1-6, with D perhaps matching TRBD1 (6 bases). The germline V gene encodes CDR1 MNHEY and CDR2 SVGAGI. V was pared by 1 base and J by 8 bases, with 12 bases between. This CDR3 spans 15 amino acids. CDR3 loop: CASSYLSRGHSPLHF. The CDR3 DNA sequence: TGTGCCAGCAGTTACTTATCCAGGGGTCATTCACCCCTCCACTTT.

Here the CDR3 reads CASSHTGTGQYEQYF. As DNA, the CDR3 is TGTGCCAGCAGCCATACCGGGACAGGGCAATACGAGCAGTACTTC. V gene TRBV3-1 combines with J gene TRBJ2-7; 9 bases agree with TRBD1. The J segment lost 4 bases and the V segment lost 3 bases, leaving 7 bases of the junction unmatched. The CDR3 consists of 15 residues. Germline V lookup: CDR1 LGHDT, CDR2 YNNKEL (reference sequence).

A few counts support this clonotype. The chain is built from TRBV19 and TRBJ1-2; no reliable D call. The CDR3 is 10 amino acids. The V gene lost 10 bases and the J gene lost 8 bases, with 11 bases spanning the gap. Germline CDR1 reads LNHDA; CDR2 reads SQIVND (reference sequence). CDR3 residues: CATGTEGYTF. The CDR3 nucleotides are TGTGCCACCGGAACGGAAGGCTACACCTTC.

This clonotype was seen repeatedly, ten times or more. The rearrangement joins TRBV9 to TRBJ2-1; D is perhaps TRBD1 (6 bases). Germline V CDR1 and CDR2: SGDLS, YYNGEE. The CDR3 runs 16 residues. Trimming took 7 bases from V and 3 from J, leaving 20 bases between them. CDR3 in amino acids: CASAGQGRPGYNEQFF. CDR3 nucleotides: TGTGCCAGCGCTGGGCAGGGGCGACCGGGCTACAATGAGCAGTTCTTC.

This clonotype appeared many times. As DNA, the CDR3 is TGTGCCAGCAGCTTGGTGGGACCTGCAAACACTGAAGCTTTCTTT. This translates into CASSLVGPANTEAFF. The chain couples TRBV11-1 to TRBJ1-1; possibly TRBD1 for D (5 bases). The CDR3 runs 15 residues. Germline loops: CDR1 SGHAT, CDR2 FQDESV (reference sequence). Deletions cut 3 bases from V and 2 bases from J, with 13 bases between.

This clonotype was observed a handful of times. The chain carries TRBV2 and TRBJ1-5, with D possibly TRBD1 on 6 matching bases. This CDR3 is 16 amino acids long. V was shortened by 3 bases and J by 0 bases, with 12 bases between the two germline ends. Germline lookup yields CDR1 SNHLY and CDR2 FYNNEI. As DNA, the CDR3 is TGTGCCAGCAGTGAGGGGGGGCGGATTAGCAATCAGCCCCAGCATTTT. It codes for CASSEGGRISNQPQHF.

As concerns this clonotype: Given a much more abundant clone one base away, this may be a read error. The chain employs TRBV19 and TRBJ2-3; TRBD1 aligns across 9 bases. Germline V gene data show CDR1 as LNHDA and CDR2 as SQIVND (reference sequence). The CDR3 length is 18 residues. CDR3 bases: TGTACCAGTAGTATAGTACCGTCCGGGACAGGGCCCTCAGATACGCAGTATTTT. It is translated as CTSSIVPSGTGPSDTQYF. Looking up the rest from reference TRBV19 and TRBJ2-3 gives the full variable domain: DGGITQSPKYLFRKEGQNVTLSCEQNLNHDAMYWYRQDPGQGLRLIYYSQIVNDFQKGDIAEGYSVSREKKESFPLTVTSAQKNPTAFYLCTSSIVPSGTGPSDTQYFGPGTRLTVL.

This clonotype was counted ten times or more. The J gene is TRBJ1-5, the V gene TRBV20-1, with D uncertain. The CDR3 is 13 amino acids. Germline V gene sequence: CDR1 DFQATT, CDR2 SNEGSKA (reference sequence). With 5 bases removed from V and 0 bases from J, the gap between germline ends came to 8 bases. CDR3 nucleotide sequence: TGCAGTGCTTTTACAGATAGCAATCAGCCCCAGCATTTT. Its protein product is CSAFTDSNQPQHF.

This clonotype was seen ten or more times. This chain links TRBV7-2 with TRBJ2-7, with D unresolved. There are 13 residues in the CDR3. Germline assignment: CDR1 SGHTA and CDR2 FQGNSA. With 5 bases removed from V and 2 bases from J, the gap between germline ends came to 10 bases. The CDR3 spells CASSNPAAYEQYF. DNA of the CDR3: TGTGCCAGCAGCAACCCCGCGGCCTACGAGCAGTACTTC.

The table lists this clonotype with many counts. The CDR3: CSVGTGPYEQYF. The CDR3 nucleotides are TGCAGCGTGGGGACAGGGCCCTACGAGCAGTACTTC. The chain uses TRBV29-1 and TRBJ2-7; 9 positions match TRBD1. Germline trimming cut 6 bases from V and 2 bases from J; bases unmatched to any gene: 2. The CDR3 sequence is 12 residues long. Germline CDR1 and CDR2: SQVTM and ANQGSEA.